This T cell receptor beta chain was captured by sequencing in a study of T cells after yellow fever vaccination. Via MiXCR, TCRdb re-called the 5' RACE reads, giving one row per CDR3 protein. The sample carries fewer than 400,000 distinct CDR3 sequences, around 6.4% recorded once. Study-level points and caveats: Reappearance after the booster was seen for most primary-vaccination clones, at about 95% CD4 and 80% to 90% CD8. On re-exposure, the response was weaker but peaked faster, at day 5 versus 15. One caveat is that FACS-sorted repertoires could contain abundant clonotypes contaminating from the bulk population.

Many counts were recorded for this clonotype. Its antigen remains unidentified. Germline V gene lookup returns CDR1 KGHDR and CDR2 SFDVKD. The CDR3 is made up of 14 amino acids. Trimming shortened V by 9 bases and J by 1 base, and 13 bases separated the two germline ends. Sample: PBMCs, taken 5 days after the yellow fever booster vaccination. The TCR originated in a man aged 25-45 years who received the YFV17D yellow fever vaccine. The chain is built from TRBV24-1 and TRBJ2-3; perhaps D is TRBD1 or TRBD2 (5 bases each). The CDR3 region has the DNA TGTGCCACCTCCTTTGGGGGACGCACAGATACGCAGTATTTT. Encoded protein: CATSFGGRTDTQYF.